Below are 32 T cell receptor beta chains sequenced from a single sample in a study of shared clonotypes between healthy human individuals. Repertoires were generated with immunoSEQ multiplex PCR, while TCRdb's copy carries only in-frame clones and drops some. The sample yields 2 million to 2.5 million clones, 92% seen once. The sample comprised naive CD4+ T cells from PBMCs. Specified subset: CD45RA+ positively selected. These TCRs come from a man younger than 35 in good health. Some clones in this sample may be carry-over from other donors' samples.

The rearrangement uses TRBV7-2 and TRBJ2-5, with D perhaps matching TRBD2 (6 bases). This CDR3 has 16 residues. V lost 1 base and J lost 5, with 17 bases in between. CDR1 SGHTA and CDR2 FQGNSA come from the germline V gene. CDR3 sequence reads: CASSLVSGGGLETQYF. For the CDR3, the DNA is TGTGCCAGCAGCTTAGTTAGCGGAGGAGGTTTGGAGACCCAGTACTTC. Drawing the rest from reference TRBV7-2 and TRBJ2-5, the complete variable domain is GAGVSQSPSNKVTEKGKDVELRCDPISGHTALYWYRQSLGQGLEFLIYFQGNSAPDKSGLPSDRFSAERTGGSVSTLTIQRTQQEDSAVYLCASSLVSGGGLETQYFGPGTRLLVL.

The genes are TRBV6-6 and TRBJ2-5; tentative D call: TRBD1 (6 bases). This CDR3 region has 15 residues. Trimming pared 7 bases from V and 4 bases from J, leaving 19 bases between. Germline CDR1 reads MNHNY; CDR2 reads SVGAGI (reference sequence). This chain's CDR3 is CASTIVQGFRETQYF. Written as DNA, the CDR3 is TGTGCCAGCACTATAGTACAGGGTTTTCGAGAGACCCAGTACTTC.

The CDR3 sequence: CASSFLGPDYGYTF. CDR3 in DNA: TGTGCCAGCAGTTTTTTGGGGCCGGACTATGGCTACACCTTC. The V and J genes are TRBV6-6 and TRBJ1-2; D possibly corresponds to TRBD1 (5 bases). The length of the CDR3 is 14 residues. Trimming pared 4 bases from V and 3 bases from J, leaving 12 bases between. Per germline, CDR1 MNHNY and CDR2 SVGAGI (reference sequence).

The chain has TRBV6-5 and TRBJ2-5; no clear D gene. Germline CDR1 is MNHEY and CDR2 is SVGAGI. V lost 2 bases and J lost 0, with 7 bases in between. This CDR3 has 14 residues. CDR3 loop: CASSYIQNQETQYF. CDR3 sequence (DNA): TGTGCCAGCAGTTACATCCAGAACCAAGAGACCCAGTACTTC.

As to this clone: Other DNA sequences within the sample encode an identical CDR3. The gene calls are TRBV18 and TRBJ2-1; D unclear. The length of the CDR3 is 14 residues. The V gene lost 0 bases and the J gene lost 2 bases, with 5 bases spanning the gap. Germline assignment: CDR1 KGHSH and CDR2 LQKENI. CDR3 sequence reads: CASSPPSTYNEQFF. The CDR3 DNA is TGTGCCAGCTCACCACCGAGCACCTACAATGAGCAGTTCTTC.

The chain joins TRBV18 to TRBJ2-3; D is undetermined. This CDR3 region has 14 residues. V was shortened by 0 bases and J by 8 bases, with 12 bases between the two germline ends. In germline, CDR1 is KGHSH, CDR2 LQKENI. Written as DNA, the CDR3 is TGTGCCAGCTCACCACCGAACGTCGCAAGTACGCAGTATTTT. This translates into CASSPPNVASTQYF.

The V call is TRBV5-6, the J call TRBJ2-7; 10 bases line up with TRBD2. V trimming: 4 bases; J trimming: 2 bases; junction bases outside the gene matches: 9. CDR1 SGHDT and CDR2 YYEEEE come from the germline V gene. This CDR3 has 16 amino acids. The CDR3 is CASSLRGLAVTYEQYF. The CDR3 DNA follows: TGTGCCAGCAGCCTTCGAGGACTAGCGGTTACCTACGAGCAGTACTTC.

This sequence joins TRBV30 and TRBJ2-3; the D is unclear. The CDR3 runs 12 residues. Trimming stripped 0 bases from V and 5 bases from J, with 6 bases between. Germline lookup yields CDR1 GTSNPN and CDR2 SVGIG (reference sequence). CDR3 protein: CAWSVWGDTQYF. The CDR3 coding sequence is TGTGCCTGGAGTGTATGGGGAGATACGCAGTATTTT.

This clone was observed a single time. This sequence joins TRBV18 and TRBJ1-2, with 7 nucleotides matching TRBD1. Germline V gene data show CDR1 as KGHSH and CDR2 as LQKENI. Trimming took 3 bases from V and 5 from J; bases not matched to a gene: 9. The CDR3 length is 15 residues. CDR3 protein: CASSPIEGGWYGYTF. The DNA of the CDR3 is TGTGCCAGCTCACCGATCGAAGGGGGCTGGTATGGCTACACCTTC.

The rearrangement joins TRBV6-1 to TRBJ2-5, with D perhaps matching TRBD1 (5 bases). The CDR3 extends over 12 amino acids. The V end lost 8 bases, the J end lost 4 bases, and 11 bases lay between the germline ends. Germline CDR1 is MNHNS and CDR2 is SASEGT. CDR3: CASGQGLETQYF. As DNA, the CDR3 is TGTGCCAGCGGTCAGGGTTTAGAGACCCAGTACTTC.

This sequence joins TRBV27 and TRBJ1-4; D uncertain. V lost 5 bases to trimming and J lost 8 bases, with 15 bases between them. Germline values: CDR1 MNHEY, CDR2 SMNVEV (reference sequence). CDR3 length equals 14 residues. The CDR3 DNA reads TGTGCCAGCAGTATGGACCCTAGTTGGGAAAAACTGTTTTTT. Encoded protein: CASSMDPSWEKLFF.

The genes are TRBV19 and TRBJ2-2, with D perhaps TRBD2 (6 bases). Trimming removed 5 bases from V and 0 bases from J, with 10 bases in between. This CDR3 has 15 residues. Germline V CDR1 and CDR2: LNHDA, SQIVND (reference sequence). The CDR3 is CASSPGLPNTGELFF. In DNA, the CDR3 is TGTGCCAGTAGTCCCGGACTACCGAACACCGGGGAGCTGTTTTTT.

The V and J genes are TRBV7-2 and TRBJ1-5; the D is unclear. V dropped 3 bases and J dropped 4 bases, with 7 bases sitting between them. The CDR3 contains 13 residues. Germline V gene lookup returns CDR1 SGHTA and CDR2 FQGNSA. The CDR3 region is CASSFAENQPQHF. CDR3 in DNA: TGTGCCAGCAGCTTCGCTGAGAATCAGCCCCAGCATTTT.

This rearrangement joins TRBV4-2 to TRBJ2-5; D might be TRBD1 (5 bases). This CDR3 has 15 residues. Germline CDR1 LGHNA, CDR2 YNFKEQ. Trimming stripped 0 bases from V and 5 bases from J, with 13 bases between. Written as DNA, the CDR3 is TGTGCCAGCAGCCAAGATCAGGGTCGGGTGGAGACCCAGTACTTC. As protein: CASSQDQGRVETQYF.

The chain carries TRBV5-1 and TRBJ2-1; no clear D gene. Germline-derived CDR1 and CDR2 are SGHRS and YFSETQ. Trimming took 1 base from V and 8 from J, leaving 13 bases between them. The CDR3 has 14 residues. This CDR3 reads CASSLSRVGDEQFF. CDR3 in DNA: TGCGCCAGCAGCTTGTCAAGAGTTGGGGATGAGCAGTTCTTC.

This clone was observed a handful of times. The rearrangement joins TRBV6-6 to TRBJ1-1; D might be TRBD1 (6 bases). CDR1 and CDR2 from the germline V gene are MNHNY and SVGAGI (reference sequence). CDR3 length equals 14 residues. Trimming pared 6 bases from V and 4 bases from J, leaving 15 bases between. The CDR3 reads CASSRGTLGTEAFF. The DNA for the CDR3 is TGTGCCAGCAGCCGCGGGACACTTGGCACTGAAGCTTTCTTT.

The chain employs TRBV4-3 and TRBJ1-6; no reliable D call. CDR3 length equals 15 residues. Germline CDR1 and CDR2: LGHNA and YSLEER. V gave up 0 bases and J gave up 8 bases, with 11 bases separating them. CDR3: CASSQEAWQDSPLHF. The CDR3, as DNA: TGCGCCAGCAGCCAAGAGGCTTGGCAGGATTCACCCCTCCACTTT.

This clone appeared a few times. As DNA, the CDR3 is TGTGCCAGCTCACCCAGTGTTATGAACACTGAAGCTTTCTTT. This sequence encodes CASSPSVMNTEAFF. The chain joins TRBV18 to TRBJ1-1; D is undetermined. Germline loops: CDR1 KGHSH, CDR2 LQKENI. CDR3 length equals 14 residues. V gave up 3 bases and J gave up 0 bases, with 8 bases separating them.

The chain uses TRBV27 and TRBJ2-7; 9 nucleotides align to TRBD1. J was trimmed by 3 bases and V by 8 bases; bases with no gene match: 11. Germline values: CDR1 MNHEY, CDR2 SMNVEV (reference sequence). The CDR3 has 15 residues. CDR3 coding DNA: TGTGCCAGCGGTAATCCGGGACAGGGCTTCTACGAGCAGTACTTC. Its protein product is CASGNPGQGFYEQYF.

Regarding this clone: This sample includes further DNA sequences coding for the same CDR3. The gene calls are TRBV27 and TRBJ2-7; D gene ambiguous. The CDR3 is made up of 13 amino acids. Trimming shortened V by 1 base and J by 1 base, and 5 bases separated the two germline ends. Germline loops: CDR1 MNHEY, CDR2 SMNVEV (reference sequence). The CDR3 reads CASSLYSSYEQYF. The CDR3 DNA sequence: TGTGCCAGCAGTTTATACTCTTCCTACGAGCAGTACTTC.

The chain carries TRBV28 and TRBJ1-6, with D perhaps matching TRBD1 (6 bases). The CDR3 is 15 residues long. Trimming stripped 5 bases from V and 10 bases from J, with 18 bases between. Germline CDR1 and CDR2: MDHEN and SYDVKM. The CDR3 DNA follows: TGTGCCAGCAGTCCACCACCGGGGGCCAGGTCACCCCTCCACTTT. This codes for CASSPPPGARSPLHF.

This CDR3 is CASSLWDRAPGNTIYF. The CDR3 DNA sequence: TGTGCCAGCAGCCTTTGGGACCGGGCTCCAGGAAACACCATATATTTT. The chain uses TRBV5-5 and TRBJ1-3; possibly TRBD1 for D (5 bases). The CDR3 is 16 amino acids. The V end lost 4 bases, the J end lost 4 bases, and 18 bases lay between the germline ends. The germline CDR1 and CDR2 sequences are SGHKS and YYEKEE (reference sequence). The whole variable domain, remainder taken from reference TRBV5-5 and TRBJ1-3, is DAGVTQSPTHLIKTRGQQVTLRCSPISGHKSVSWYQQVLGQGPQFIFQYYEKEERGRGNFPDRFSARQFPNYSSELNVNALLLGDSALYLCASSLWDRAPGNTIYFGEGSWLTVV.

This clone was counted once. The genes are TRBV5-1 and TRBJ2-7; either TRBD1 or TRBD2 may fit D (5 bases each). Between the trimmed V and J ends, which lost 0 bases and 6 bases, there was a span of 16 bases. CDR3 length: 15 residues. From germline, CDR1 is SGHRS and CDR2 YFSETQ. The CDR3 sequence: CASSLAPHLGVEQYF. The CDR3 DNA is TGCGCCAGCAGCTTGGCCCCACACCTGGGGGTCGAGCAGTACTTC.

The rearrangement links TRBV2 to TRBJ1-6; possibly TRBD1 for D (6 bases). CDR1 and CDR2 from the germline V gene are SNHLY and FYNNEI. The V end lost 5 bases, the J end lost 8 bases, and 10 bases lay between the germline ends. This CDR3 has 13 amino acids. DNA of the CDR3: TGTGCCAGCAGTCCAGGGGTGGATTCACCCCTCCACTTT. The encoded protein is CASSPGVDSPLHF.

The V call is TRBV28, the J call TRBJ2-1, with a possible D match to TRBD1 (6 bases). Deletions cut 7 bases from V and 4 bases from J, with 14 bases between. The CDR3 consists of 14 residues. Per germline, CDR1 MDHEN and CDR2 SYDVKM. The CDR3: CASTWGQTYNEQFF. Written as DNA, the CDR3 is TGTGCCAGCACCTGGGGGCAGACTTACAATGAGCAGTTCTTC.

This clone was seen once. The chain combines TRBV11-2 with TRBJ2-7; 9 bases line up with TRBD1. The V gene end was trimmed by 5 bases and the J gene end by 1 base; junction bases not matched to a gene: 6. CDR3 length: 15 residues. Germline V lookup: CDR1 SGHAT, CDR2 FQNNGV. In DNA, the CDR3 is TGTGCCAGCAGCACATGGACAGGGGCATCCTACGAGCAGTACTTC. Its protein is CASSTWTGASYEQYF.

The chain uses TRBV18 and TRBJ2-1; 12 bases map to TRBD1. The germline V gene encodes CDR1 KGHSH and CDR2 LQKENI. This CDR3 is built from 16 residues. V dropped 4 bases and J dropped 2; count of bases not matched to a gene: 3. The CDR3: CASSRDRGRAYNEQFF. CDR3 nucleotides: TGTGCCAGCTCACGGGACAGGGGGCGGGCCTACAATGAGCAGTTCTTC.

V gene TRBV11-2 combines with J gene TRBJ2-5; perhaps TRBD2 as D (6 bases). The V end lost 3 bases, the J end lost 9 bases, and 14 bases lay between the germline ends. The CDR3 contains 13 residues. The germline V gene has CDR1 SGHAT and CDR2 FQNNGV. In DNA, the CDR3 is TGTGCCAGCAGCTTGACTAGTATAAGGGCCCAGTACTTC. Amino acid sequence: CASSLTSIRAQYF. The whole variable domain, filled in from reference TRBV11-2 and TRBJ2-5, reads EAGVAQSPRYKIIEKRQSVAFWCNPISGHATLYWYQQILGQGPKLLIQFQNNGVVDDSQLPKDRFSAERLKGVDSTLKIQPAKLEDSAVYLCASSLTSIRAQYFGPGTRLLVL.

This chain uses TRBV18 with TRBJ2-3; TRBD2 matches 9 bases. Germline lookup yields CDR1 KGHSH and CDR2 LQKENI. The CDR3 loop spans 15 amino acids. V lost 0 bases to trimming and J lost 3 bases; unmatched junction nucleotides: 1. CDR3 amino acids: CASSPPGLATDTQYF. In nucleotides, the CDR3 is TGTGCCAGCTCACCACCGGGACTAGCTACAGATACGCAGTATTTT.

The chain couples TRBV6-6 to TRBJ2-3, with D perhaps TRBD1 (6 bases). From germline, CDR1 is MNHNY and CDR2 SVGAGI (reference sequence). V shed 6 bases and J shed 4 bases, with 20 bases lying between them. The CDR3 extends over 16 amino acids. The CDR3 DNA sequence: TGTGCCAGCAGCCCCGGGAAACAGGGCAAGTCAGATACGCAGTATTTT. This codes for CASSPGKQGKSDTQYF.

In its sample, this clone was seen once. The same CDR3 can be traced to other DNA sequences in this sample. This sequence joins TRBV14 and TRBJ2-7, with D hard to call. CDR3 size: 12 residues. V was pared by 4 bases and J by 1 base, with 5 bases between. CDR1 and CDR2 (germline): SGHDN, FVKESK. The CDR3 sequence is CASSRQSYEQYF. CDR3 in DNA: TGTGCCAGCAGCCGGCAATCCTACGAGCAGTACTTC.

The CDR3 loop is CASSQAVGQANTEAFF. CDR3 nucleotides: TGCGCCAGCAGCCAAGCGGTAGGGCAGGCGAACACTGAAGCTTTCTTT. V and J are TRBV4-1 and TRBJ1-1; D remains unclear. The V end lost 1 base, the J end lost 1 base, and 13 bases lay between the germline ends. Germline CDR1 MGHRA, CDR2 YSYEKL. This CDR3 has 16 residues.